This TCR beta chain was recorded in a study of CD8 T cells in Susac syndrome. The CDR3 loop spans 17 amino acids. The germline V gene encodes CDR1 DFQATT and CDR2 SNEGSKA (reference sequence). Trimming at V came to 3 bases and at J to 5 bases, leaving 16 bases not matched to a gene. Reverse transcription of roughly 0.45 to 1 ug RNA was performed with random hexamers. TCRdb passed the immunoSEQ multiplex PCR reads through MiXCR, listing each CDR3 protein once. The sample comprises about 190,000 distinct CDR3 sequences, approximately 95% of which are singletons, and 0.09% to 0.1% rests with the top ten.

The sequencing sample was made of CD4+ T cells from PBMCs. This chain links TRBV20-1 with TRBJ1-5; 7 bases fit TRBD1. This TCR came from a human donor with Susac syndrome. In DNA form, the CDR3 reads TGCAGTGCTAGCCGTGAGGTGGGAGGGGGCGCGGATCAGCCCCAGCATTTT. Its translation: CSASREVGGGADQPQHF.